This T cell receptor beta chain was sequenced for a study of blood T cell repertoires in COVID-19. V lost 0 bases, J lost 5 bases, and 6 bases stayed unmatched. The germline V gene encodes CDR1 MGHRA and CDR2 YSYEKL. There are 17 residues in the CDR3. TCRdb's table, derived via immunoSEQ multiplex PCR, lists solely in-frame clones and lacks some. Of approximately 220,000 clones in the sample, around 91% were seen once. This receptor was taken from a young woman in a cohort exposed to, infected with or recovered from COVID-19 (not recorded which). The specimen sequenced was PBMCs or T cells enriched from blood (not recorded which). The chain joins TRBV4-1 to TRBJ2-1, with TRBD2 matching over 11 bases. The CDR3 here is CASSQDNSGGANNEQFF. CDR3 nucleotides: TGCGCCAGCAGCCAAGATAATAGCGGGGGGGCCAACAATGAGCAGTTCTTC.